A single sample is the source of the 10 T cell receptor beta chains below, sequenced in a study of blood T cell repertoires in COVID-19. Method: immunoSEQ multiplex PCR; TCRdb's copy keeps in-frame clones and lacks some. The sample contains 190,000 or so clones, approximately 90% of which appear only once. Sequenced: peripheral blood. The receptors shown here come from a woman aged 18-29 years who had recovered from COVID-19.

CDR3 sequence reads: CASSRPGLAEETQYF. DNA for the CDR3: TGTGCCAGCAGTAGGCCGGGACTAGCGGAAGAGACCCAGTACTTC. The V call is TRBV6-2 or TRBV6-3, the J call TRBJ2-5, with 11 bases fitting TRBD2. The CDR3 spans 15 residues. Germline V lookup: CDR1 MNHEY, CDR2 SVGEGT. Losses at the gene ends were 5 bases for V and 3 bases for J; bases not matched to a gene: 5.

This clone was observed a single time. The CDR3: CASSPEGTWADTQYF. The CDR3 DNA follows: TGTGCCAGTAGTCCTGAGGGAACCTGGGCAGATACGCAGTATTTT. The V and J genes are TRBV19 and TRBJ2-3; TRBD2 might be the D (5 bases). There are 15 residues in the CDR3. Per germline, CDR1 LNHDA and CDR2 SQIVND (reference sequence). V was cut by 5 bases and J by 4 bases, with 16 bases left in between.

The chain is built from TRBV5-1 and TRBJ2-5, with D tentatively TRBD1 (5 bases). Germline V lookup: CDR1 SGHRS, CDR2 YFSETQ. This CDR3 has 15 amino acids. Trimming stripped 0 bases from V and 1 base from J, with 10 bases between. The chain's CDR3 is CASSLVAGSQETQYF. In DNA, the CDR3 is TGCGCCAGCAGCTTGGTCGCAGGGTCCCAAGAGACCCAGTACTTC.

The chain employs TRBV7-2 and TRBJ1-1; maybe TRBD1 (5 bases). This CDR3 region has 13 residues. Germline CDR1 and CDR2: SGHTA and FQGNSA. V was shortened by 5 bases and J by 7 bases, with 14 bases between the two germline ends. The CDR3 DNA reads TGTGCCAGCAGCATGACGGGGGATGGTGAAGCTTTCTTT. Translated: CASSMTGDGEAFF.

The V gene is TRBV24-1, the J gene TRBJ2-3; 10 positions match TRBD2. CDR1 and CDR2 (germline): KGHDR, SFDVKD. There are 17 residues in the CDR3. With V trimmed by 0 bases and J by 2 bases, 4 bases remained unmatched. CDR3: CATSDLVLAGLTDTQYF. As DNA, the CDR3 is TGTGCCACCAGTGATTTGGTACTAGCGGGGCTCACAGATACGCAGTATTTT.

This chain connects TRBV6-5 to TRBJ1-2; D call uncertain. V was shortened by 8 bases and J by 4 bases, with 14 bases between the two germline ends. The CDR3 is 13 amino acids. The germline gives CDR1 MNHEY, CDR2 SVGAGI. The CDR3 bases are TGTGCCAGCGCGGTTGGGTATACCTATGGCTACACCTTC. Residues: CASAVGYTYGYTF.

This chain links TRBV7-2 with TRBJ2-4; TRBD2 agrees at 7 bases. V dropped 2 bases and J dropped 2; count of bases not matched to a gene: 12. The CDR3 consists of 18 residues. Germline assignment: CDR1 SGHTA and CDR2 FQGNSA. Written as DNA, the CDR3 is TGTGCCAGCAGCTTACCCCGGCGCGGGGGAGGGTCCAAAAACATTCAGTACTTC. Its protein product is CASSLPRRGGGSKNIQYF.

This chain connects TRBV2 to TRBJ2-5, with D unresolved. The germline V and J ends were trimmed by 8 bases and 4 bases, with 8 bases remaining between them. Germline assignment: CDR1 SNHLY and CDR2 FYNNEI. This CDR3 is 11 amino acids long. CDR3 amino acids: CASGLGETQYF. DNA of the CDR3: TGTGCCAGCGGGCTCGGAGAGACCCAGTACTTC.

This clone was recorded only once. This chain connects TRBV6-5 to TRBJ2-2; the D is unclear. V lost 2 bases to trimming and J lost 0 bases, with 10 bases between them. Germline lookup yields CDR1 MNHEY and CDR2 SVGAGI. CDR3 length: 16 amino acids. CDR3: CASSYNGFSNTGELFF. As DNA, the CDR3 is TGTGCCAGCAGTTACAACGGGTTTTCGAACACCGGGGAGCTGTTTTTT.

The rearrangement uses TRBV7-9 and TRBJ1-6, with D possibly matching TRBD1 (6 bases). V was clipped by 4 bases and J by 10 bases, with 17 bases between them. The germline gives CDR1 SEHNR, CDR2 FQNEAQ (reference sequence). The CDR3 runs to 15 residues. CDR3 coding DNA: TGTGCCAGCAGCTGGGTACAGGGACTAAGGTCACCCCTCCACTTT. Translation: CASSWVQGLRSPLHF.